This record covers a single T cell receptor beta chain. Its antigen is not known. This CDR3 region has 15 residues. Trimming removed 0 bases at V and 3 bases at J, with 9 bases between. The germline V gene encodes CDR1 LNHNV and CDR2 YYDKDF (reference sequence). The source of the sample is a study of CD8+CD57+ T cells in acquired aplastic anemia. Study background: Recorded DNA amounts for sorted CD4+ and CD8+ cells had an average of approximately 3.2 ug. Study outcomes and limitations: Researchers report that fewer than 30 CD8+ CDR3 sequences appeared in both patients and controls.

Genomic DNA served as template for TCR beta VDJ and CDR3 profiling. TCRdb reanalysed the reads using MiXCR and keeps one entry per CDR3 protein. Of some 290,000 distinct CDR3 sequences detected, 56% appear once; the ten largest clones hold less than 10%. This chain links TRBV15 with TRBJ1-5; D ambiguous. Sequences were obtained from sorted CD4+, CD8+, or CD8+CD57+ T cells (not recorded which) from PBMCs. The clonotype originates from a human donor with severe aplastic anemia or a healthy control (not recorded which). CDR3 DNA: TGTGCCACCAGCAGAGATAAGACCCTCAATCAGCCCCAGCATTTT. Its translation: CATSRDKTLNQPQHF.